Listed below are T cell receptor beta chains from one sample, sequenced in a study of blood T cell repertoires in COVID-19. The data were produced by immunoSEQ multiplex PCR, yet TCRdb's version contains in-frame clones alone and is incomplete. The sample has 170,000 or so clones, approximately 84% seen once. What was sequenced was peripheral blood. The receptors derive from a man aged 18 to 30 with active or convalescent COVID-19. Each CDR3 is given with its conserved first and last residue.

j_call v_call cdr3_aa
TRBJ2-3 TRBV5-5 CASSLERTGVGLTDTQYF
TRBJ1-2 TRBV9 CASSGVTVSNYGYTF
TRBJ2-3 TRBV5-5 CASSVTGQRITDTQYF
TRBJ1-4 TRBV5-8 CASSLGSNHRGEKLFF
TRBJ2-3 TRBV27 CASARGLEDTQYF
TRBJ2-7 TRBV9 CASSERDLSSYEQYF
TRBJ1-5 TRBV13 CASSLGGGPQPQHF
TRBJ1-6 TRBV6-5 CASRGQGGNSPLHF
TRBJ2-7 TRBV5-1 CASSLALVASSYEQYF
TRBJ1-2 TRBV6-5 CASSLRQANYGYTF
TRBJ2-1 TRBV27 CASSFYSTGNEQFF
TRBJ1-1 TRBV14 CASSQDGFRGGDTEAFF
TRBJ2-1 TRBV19 CASLTRAGGYEQFF
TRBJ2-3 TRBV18 CASSPRDRGTDTQYF
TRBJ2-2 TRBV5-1 CASSPIVREGRTGELFF
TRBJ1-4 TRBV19 CASSILGQNEKLFF
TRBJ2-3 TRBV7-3 CASSLGSTDTQYF
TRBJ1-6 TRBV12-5 CASGWEGQDNSPLHF
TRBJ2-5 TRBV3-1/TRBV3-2 CASSRQGETQYF
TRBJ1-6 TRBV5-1 CASSLTGGGLSPLHF
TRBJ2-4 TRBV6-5 CASRPGQGGKNIQYF
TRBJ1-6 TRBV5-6 CASSLGTGLSPLHF
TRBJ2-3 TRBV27 CASSREELNTQYF
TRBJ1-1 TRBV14 CASSQDSGTVQRGAFF
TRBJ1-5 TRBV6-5 CASGDIYSNQPQHF
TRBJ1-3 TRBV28 CASSLIDRTYSGNTIYF
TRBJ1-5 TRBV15 CATSRDGGKPSNQPQHF
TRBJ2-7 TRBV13 CASSKGYMRAYEQYF
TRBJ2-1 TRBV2 CASTKAGLAGGLSTYNEQFF
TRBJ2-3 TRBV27 CASSSRTAPTDTQYF
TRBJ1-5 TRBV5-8 CASSLEMRQPQHF
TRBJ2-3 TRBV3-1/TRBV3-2 CASSQNFEAADTQYF
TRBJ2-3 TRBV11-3 CASSLGGGSTDTQYF
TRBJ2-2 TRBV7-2 CASSLDPGVGELFF
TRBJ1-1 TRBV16 CASSQAPTGNTEAFF
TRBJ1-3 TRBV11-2 CASSLAVGRGIRNTIYF
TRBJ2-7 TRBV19 CASSRDSSGFYEQYF
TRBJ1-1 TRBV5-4 CASSSDRGRGITEAFF
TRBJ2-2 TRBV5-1 CASSSTSTTNTGELFF
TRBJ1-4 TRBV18 CASSPRTGTNEKLFF
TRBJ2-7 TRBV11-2 CASSPSYEQYF
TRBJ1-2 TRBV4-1 CASSHPQKVNYGYTF
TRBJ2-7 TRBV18 CASSPSHSSYEQYF
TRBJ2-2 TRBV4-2 CASSQDLAAGGIPYTGELFF
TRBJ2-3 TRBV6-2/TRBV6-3 CASSFLTSGITDTQYF
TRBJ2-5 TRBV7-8 CASSEGQFQETQYF
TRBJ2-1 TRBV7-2 CASSQDWRDEQFF
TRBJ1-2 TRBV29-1 CSAGETFYGYTF
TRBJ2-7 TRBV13 CASSLGPGTSYEQYF
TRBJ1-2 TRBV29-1 CSVGEGPYGYTF
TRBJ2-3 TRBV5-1 CASSRLGGTMGTDTQYF
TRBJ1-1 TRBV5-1 CASSFSGEINTEAFF
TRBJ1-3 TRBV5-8 CASSKTGASGNTIYF
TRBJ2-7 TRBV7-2 CASSLGRGQEQYF